The entry that follows covers one T cell receptor (beta chain) sequence. The CDR3 runs 13 residues. Deletions cut 2 bases from V and 8 bases from J, with 12 bases between. CDR1 SGHTA and CDR2 FQGNSA come from the germline V gene. The source of the sample is a study of blood T cell repertoires in COVID-19. The wider study: Samples representing acute and convalescent COVID-19 were sourced from the United States, Italy and Spain.

How the authors handled the data: Researchers report that nucleated cell counts were estimated from reference gene primer amplification. Generated by immunoSEQ multiplex PCR, the TCRdb table keeps only in-frame clones and is missing some. V and J calls and clone size are those listed in that table; D and trimming were worked out from the DNA. The sample holds under 300,000 clones, over 80% seen once. What was sequenced was peripheral blood. The receptor's source is a human donor in a cohort sampled during active COVID-19. The chain links TRBV7-2 to TRBJ1-2; D unclear. The DNA of the CDR3 is TGTGCCAGCAGCTTATGGAGATGGGAGGGCTACACCTTC. This translates into CASSLWRWEGYTF.